This T cell receptor beta chain appears in the sequencing data of a study of response to subunit inactivated influenza vaccine. Findings and limits, study-wide: Few additional T cells are recruited per seasonal influenza vaccination, authors suggested.

The V gene lost 6 bases and the J gene lost 5 bases, with 16 bases spanning the gap. The CDR3 runs to 14 residues. TCRdb used MiXCR to reprocess the RT-PCR reads, holding one entry per CDR3 protein. The table lists 500,000 to 550,000 distinct CDR3 sequences, under 8.5% of them singletons. This clonotype has only a few counts. Its target is unknown. The chain uses TRBV12-3 or TRBV12-4 and TRBJ1-2; no clear D gene. The sample was PBMCs from blood, taken roughly 24 months after vaccination. The receptor was derived from a man aged 50 to 69 who received an inactivated influenza vaccine. In nucleotides, the CDR3 is TGTGCCAGCAGACCTGGTGGGGTACGGTATGGCTACACCTTC. Translating gives CASRPGGVRYGYTF.